The rows below give T cell receptor beta chains drawn from one sample of a study of blood T cell repertoires in COVID-19. The table came from immunoSEQ multiplex PCR; TCRdb's copy has only in-frame clones and leaves some out. The table records 210,000 or so clones, roughly four fifths of them present only once. Sequences were obtained from PBMCs or T cells enriched from blood (not recorded which). The receptors come from a woman aged 45 to 65 who had been exposed to COVID-19. The conserved cysteine and the conserved F or W are not part of the CDR3 here. The D gene is left open where the match is weak.

length,J,V,D,CDR3
12,TRBJ1-1,TRBV12-5,.,ASGAGVGNTEAF
14,TRBJ1-1,TRBV4-3,TRBD1,ASSQFGTGDNTEAF
11,TRBJ1-2,TRBV9,.,ASSVTDNYGYT
13,TRBJ2-7,TRBV18,.,ASSPSSQGTYEQY
15,TRBJ1-1,TRBV5-1,.,ASSYAQGGIMNTEAF
13,TRBJ2-2,TRBV19,TRBD2,ASSGPGLASRELF
10,TRBJ2-1,TRBV29-1,.,SVGTGNNEQF
14,TRBJ2-7,TRBV7-2,TRBD2,ASRPTSGGSSYEQY
11,TRBJ1-6,TRBV10-1,.,ASSDGGNSPLH
12,TRBJ1-2,TRBV5-4,TRBD1,ASSFYTGGAGYT
11,TRBJ1-2,TRBV28,.,ASSTQGYYGYT
13,TRBJ2-6,TRBV6-2/TRBV6-3,.,ASSVHGSGANVLT
12,TRBJ1-3,TRBV28,.,ASSSGRRTGTIY
13,TRBJ2-3,TRBV18,TRBD2,ASSSLAGSTDTQY
10,TRBJ1-3,TRBV12-3/TRBV12-4,.,ASTTKRGTIY
13,TRBJ1-2,TRBV5-1,.,ASSLDADPRGGYT
11,TRBJ2-4,TRBV12-2,.,ASRSSGGNIQY
11,TRBJ1-2,TRBV29-1,.,SVEDLRGYGYT
14,TRBJ2-7,TRBV2,TRBD2,ASSDGPRGGGGEQY
10,TRBJ1-2,TRBV6-1,.,ASSAGEGGYT
12,TRBJ1-2,TRBV19,TRBD1,ASSISGTGDGYT
10,TRBJ2-7,TRBV4-3,.,ASSQGGEEQY
13,TRBJ1-1,TRBV5-5,.,ASSLVGAADTEAF
13,TRBJ1-2,TRBV28,.,ASSFRGAANYGYT
12,TRBJ1-3,TRBV6-2/TRBV6-3,.,ASSYGSSGNTIY
11,TRBJ1-1,TRBV19,TRBD1,ASSLTGSTEAF
12,TRBJ2-3,TRBV5-4,.,ASSFRSGTDTQY
11,TRBJ2-7,TRBV6-2/TRBV6-3,.,ASSPLGPGEQY
13,TRBJ2-7,TRBV18,TRBD1,ASSPLPGQGYEQY
9,TRBJ1-5,TRBV9,.,AGPGNQPQH
12,TRBJ2-3,TRBV7-9,.,ASRAGSGTDTQY
11,TRBJ1-1,TRBV6-4,.,ASRPNRAGEAF
12,TRBJ2-2,TRBV29-1,TRBD2,SVVVAGRAGELF
10,TRBJ1-1,TRBV2,.,ASSGTYTEAF
15,TRBJ2-6,TRBV7-9,TRBD1,ASSPGTGIPGANVLT
13,TRBJ2-1,TRBV19,TRBD2,ASVAGTSSYNEQF
12,TRBJ2-2,TRBV18,.,ASSPDRNTGELF
11,TRBJ2-1,TRBV12-3/TRBV12-4,TRBD1,ASSQGTVNEQF
15,TRBJ2-3,TRBV7-2,TRBD2,ASKGVAGGQVTDTQY